A single sample gave rise to the 32 T cell receptor beta chains below, sequenced in a study of shared clonotypes between healthy human individuals. CD45RO-negative, CCR7-positively selected cells formed the naive CD8 fraction, excluding terminally differentiated effector memory CD45RA+ cells. Sequencing used immunoSEQ multiplex PCR; TCRdb keeps in-frame clones, though not all of them. This sample has approximately 2,200,000 clones, with more than 85% found just once. The sequencing sample was made of naive CD8+ T cells from PBMCs. Receptors originate from a man aged 18 to 30 in good health. Some clones in this sample may be carry-over from other donors' samples.

V usage is TRBV5-1 and J usage is TRBJ2-1; D is unresolved. This CDR3 is 14 amino acids long. Trimming left V 6 bases short and J 4 bases short, with 14 bases between. Germline lookup yields CDR1 SGHRS and CDR2 YFSETQ. The CDR3 DNA reads as TGCGCCAGCACTCCTAACCGAGGTTACAATGAGCAGTTCTTC. Translated, it gives CASTPNRGYNEQFF.

This rearrangement joins TRBV27 to TRBJ2-5; a weak D match, TRBD1 (5 bases). CDR1 is MNHEY and CDR2 is SMNVEV in the germline V gene (reference sequence). The CDR3 runs 16 residues. Deletions cut 0 bases from V and 2 bases from J, with 13 bases between. The CDR3 DNA sequence: TGTGCCAGCAGTTTATCGAATGGGGCATTGCAAGAGACCCAGTACTTC. Its translation: CASSLSNGALQETQYF.

The chain joins TRBV11-2 to TRBJ2-3, with unresolved D. The CDR3 consists of 13 residues. Germline-derived CDR1 and CDR2 are SGHAT and FQNNGV. V was clipped by 5 bases and J by 3 bases, with 9 bases between them. As DNA, the CDR3 is TGTGCCAGCAGCGAGAGGCTAACAGATACGCAGTATTTT. This encodes CASSERLTDTQYF. The variable domain in full, completed from reference TRBV11-2 and TRBJ2-3, reads EAGVAQSPRYKIIEKRQSVAFWCNPISGHATLYWYQQILGQGPKLLIQFQNNGVVDDSQLPKDRFSAERLKGVDSTLKIQPAKLEDSAVYLCASSERLTDTQYFGPGTRLTVL.

The V call is TRBV29-1, the J call TRBJ1-2; 7 bases fit TRBD1. J was trimmed by 8 bases and V by 2 bases; bases with no gene match: 8. Germline CDR1 is SQVTM and CDR2 is ANQGSEA. The CDR3 totals 13 residues. DNA for the CDR3: TGCAGCGTTGAATACAGGGGCCAGGACGGCTACACCTTC. Translating gives CSVEYRGQDGYTF.

V gene TRBV7-9 combines with J gene TRBJ2-1; D might be TRBD1 or TRBD2, each matching 5 bases. Deletions cut 1 base from V and 4 bases from J, with 11 bases between. This CDR3 comprises 15 residues. The germline CDR1 and CDR2 sequences are SEHNR and FQNEAQ (reference sequence). In DNA, the CDR3 is TGTGCCAGCAGCTTAGGAAGGGACGGATACAATGAGCAGTTCTTC. It yields the protein CASSLGRDGYNEQFF.

V usage is TRBV13 and J usage is TRBJ2-1; D might be TRBD1 (5 bases). This CDR3 is 14 amino acids long. CDR1 is PRHDT and CDR2 is FYEKMQ in the germline V gene (reference sequence). The V and J ends lost 11 bases and 7 bases respectively, with 21 bases between them. CDR3 sequence: CAGAAWGGSNEQFF. The CDR3 DNA sequence: TGTGCCGGAGCCGCGTGGGGCGGTTCGAATGAGCAGTTCTTC.

The V and J genes are TRBV7-9 and TRBJ1-4; D gene uncertain. The CDR3 is 14 residues long. Trimming took off 5 bases at V and 3 bases at J, with 10 bases between the two ends. Per germline, CDR1 SEHNR and CDR2 FQNEAQ (reference sequence). The CDR3 DNA reads as TGTGCCAGCAGCCCCCCCGTGGCTAATGAAAAACTGTTTTTT. Translation gives CASSPPVANEKLFF.

The chain employs TRBV9 and TRBJ2-5; the match to TRBD1 covers 8 bases. This CDR3 comprises 15 residues. The trim removed 3 bases at V and 1 base at J, leaving 5 bases unmatched. CDR1 is SGDLS, CDR2 YYNGEE, per germline. Here the CDR3 DNA reads TGTGCCAGCAGCGCGGGACAGGAAACCCAAGAGACCCAGTACTTC. This sequence encodes CASSAGQETQETQYF.

The chain couples TRBV11-2 to TRBJ2-7; 11 nucleotides match TRBD1. Germline-derived CDR1 and CDR2 are SGHAT and FQNNGV. The CDR3 is made up of 15 amino acids. Trimming removed 5 bases from V and 4 bases from J; junction bases left unmatched: 7. The CDR3 DNA is TGTGCCAGCAGCGGAGGGACAGGGGGGGGTTACGAGCAGTACTTC. Its protein product is CASSGGTGGGYEQYF.

The chain is built from TRBV29-1 and TRBJ2-7, with 10 bases identical to TRBD1. Germline CDR1 and CDR2: SQVTM and ANQGSEA. This CDR3 comprises 14 residues. Germline trimming cut 6 bases from V and 1 base from J; bases unmatched to any gene: 6. The CDR3 region is CSVVRTGGSYEQYF. CDR3 DNA sequence: TGCAGCGTCGTTAGGACAGGGGGATCCTACGAGCAGTACTTC.

This chain connects TRBV11-2 to TRBJ2-5, with D tentatively TRBD2 (5 bases). Germline V gene data show CDR1 as SGHAT and CDR2 as FQNNGV. Trimming removed 8 bases at V and 5 bases at J, with 15 bases between. CDR3 length equals 13 residues. This CDR3 reads CASQPLERETQYF. Here the CDR3 DNA reads TGTGCCAGCCAACCGCTCGAGCGGGAGACCCAGTACTTC.

V is TRBV4-2 and J is TRBJ2-1; 8 bases align to TRBD2. The J segment lost 4 bases and the V segment lost 0 bases, leaving 5 bases of the junction unmatched. CDR1 LGHNA and CDR2 YNFKEQ come from the germline V gene. The CDR3 covers 16 residues. The CDR3 protein is CASSQDSSGSYNEQFF. The CDR3 DNA sequence: TGTGCCAGCAGCCAAGATTCAAGCGGGAGTTACAATGAGCAGTTCTTC.

This chain links TRBV5-1 with TRBJ2-7; D is possibly TRBD2 (5 bases). The CDR3 runs to 13 residues. V lost 0 bases to trimming and J lost 5 bases, with 9 bases between them. The germline gives CDR1 SGHRS, CDR2 YFSETQ. In DNA form, the CDR3 reads TGCGCCAGCAGCTTGGGGGGAGCGGACGAGCAGTACTTC. Translated: CASSLGGADEQYF.

The V gene is TRBV28, the J gene TRBJ1-1, with D tentatively TRBD1 (5 bases). Germline loops: CDR1 MDHEN, CDR2 SYDVKM. V lost 1 base, J lost 5 bases, and 20 bases lay in between. The CDR3 is 17 amino acids. For the CDR3, the DNA is TGTGCCAGCAGTTTATTAACCAGGGAACGTCGGGTGACTGAAGCTTTCTTT. Its translation: CASSLLTRERRVTEAFF.

The V and J genes are TRBV7-9 and TRBJ2-7; D remains ambiguous. Germline values: CDR1 SEHNR, CDR2 FQNEAQ (reference sequence). This CDR3 comprises 13 residues. The ends were cut back, 4 bases at V and 5 bases at J, with 12 bases in the middle. Here the CDR3 DNA reads TGTGCCAGCAGCTCCGACAATACCCACGAGCAGTACTTC. Its translation: CASSSDNTHEQYF.

The chain links TRBV28 to TRBJ2-7; 12 bases match TRBD2. V was clipped by 5 bases and J by 7 bases; unmatched bases: 21. Per germline, CDR1 MDHEN and CDR2 SYDVKM. The CDR3 length is 19 residues. CDR3 DNA: TGTGCCAGCAGTCTGGGACTAGCGGGTCTCAGGGATGGTTGGATTGAGCAGTACTTC. Translating gives CASSLGLAGLRDGWIEQYF.

The chain recombines TRBV4-3 with TRBJ2-1; 7 bases line up with TRBD2. This CDR3 is 17 amino acids long. Germline V gives CDR1 LGHNA, CDR2 YSLEER. Germline trimming cut 0 bases from V and 8 bases from J; bases unmatched to any gene: 13. The CDR3 reads CASSQDITGGEGDEQFF. The CDR3 coding sequence is TGCGCCAGCAGCCAAGATATTACGGGAGGAGAAGGGGATGAGCAGTTCTTC.

V is TRBV13 and J is TRBJ2-1; 12 bases match TRBD2. J gave up 3 bases and V 5 bases, and 14 bases lay outside the gene matches. The CDR3 totals 19 residues. The germline V gene encodes CDR1 PRHDT and CDR2 FYEKMQ (reference sequence). The CDR3 DNA is TGTGCCAGCAGCCCCGGGGGGCTAGCGGGAGGGTCCCGCTACAATGAGCAGTTCTTC. Its translation: CASSPGGLAGGSRYNEQFF.

This chain links TRBV19 with TRBJ2-7; D call uncertain. Germline V gene sequence: CDR1 LNHDA, CDR2 SQIVND (reference sequence). Trimming took off 0 bases at V and 5 bases at J, with 20 bases between the two ends. The CDR3 spans 17 residues. The DNA of the CDR3 is TGTGCCAGTAGTATAGACCCTATAGGGCGCGCTTACGACGAGCAGTACTTC. Translating gives CASSIDPIGRAYDEQYF.

The gene calls are TRBV28 and TRBJ2-7, with D possibly being TRBD1 or TRBD2 (6 bases each). Germline loops: CDR1 MDHEN, CDR2 SYDVKM. Trimming pared 3 bases from V and 2 bases from J, leaving 17 bases between. The CDR3 extends over 16 amino acids. The CDR3: CASSFSGGEVPYEQYF. In nucleotides, the CDR3 is TGTGCCAGCAGTTTTTCCGGGGGCGAGGTTCCCTACGAGCAGTACTTC.

This rearrangement joins TRBV30 to TRBJ2-4, with D uncertain. CDR1 is GTSNPN and CDR2 is SVGIG in the germline V gene (reference sequence). This CDR3 comprises 12 residues. The germline V and J ends were trimmed by 1 base and 3 bases, with 4 bases remaining between them. This CDR3 reads CAWSGLKNIQYF. The CDR3 nucleotides read TGTGCCTGGAGTGGCCTCAAAAACATTCAGTACTTC.

The chain is built from TRBV28 and TRBJ2-3, with 7 positions matching TRBD1. Germline V gene lookup returns CDR1 MDHEN and CDR2 SYDVKM. The CDR3 spans 15 residues. Unmatched junction bases numbered 11, after V lost 7 bases and J lost 4 bases. CDR3 DNA sequence: TGTGCCAGCATCACCCGGGACAGTCCGCCAGATACGCAGTATTTT. This encodes CASITRDSPPDTQYF.

The chain is built from TRBV6-8 and TRBJ2-7; 7 bases agree with TRBD1. This CDR3 has 16 amino acids. With V trimmed by 8 bases and J by 2 bases, 15 bases remained unmatched. CDR1 and CDR2 (germline): MNHGY, SAAAGT. The CDR3 nucleotides read TGTGCCAGCCCCCCCGGCTGGGACAGACCGGCCTACGAGCAGTACTTC. Encoded protein: CASPPGWDRPAYEQYF.

CDR3 DNA sequence: TGTGCCAGCAGTTACTCTGTAGGACAGATAGTCCACGAGCAGTACTTC. Encoded protein: CASSYSVGQIVHEQYF. V and J are TRBV6-5 and TRBJ2-7; D is possibly TRBD1 (6 bases). Germline loops: CDR1 MNHEY, CDR2 SVGAGI. V lost 0 bases, J lost 5 bases, and 17 bases lay in between. CDR3 length equals 16 residues.

V is TRBV7-2 and J is TRBJ2-3, with TRBD2 matching 11 bases. The germline gives CDR1 SGHTA, CDR2 FQGNSA. This CDR3 has 16 amino acids. V was clipped by 6 bases and J by 3 bases; unmatched bases: 8. The CDR3 bases are TGTGCCAGCAGGTCAAAGACTAGCGGGATAACAGATACGCAGTATTTT. Its translation is CASRSKTSGITDTQYF.

On this clone: The sample holds other DNA sequences that translate to the same CDR3. This chain links TRBV19 with TRBJ1-1; unclear D gene. Trimming cost V 1 base and J 1 base, with 7 bases left between them. Germline-derived CDR1 and CDR2 are LNHDA and SQIVND (reference sequence). This CDR3 is 14 amino acids long. Here the CDR3 DNA reads TGTGCCAGTAGTATAGCGGGAGGGAACACTGAAGCTTTCTTT. Translation: CASSIAGGNTEAFF. The full variable domain, with the rest looked up from reference TRBV19 and TRBJ1-1, is DGGITQSPKYLFRKEGQNVTLSCEQNLNHDAMYWYRQDPGQGLRLIYYSQIVNDFQKGDIAEGYSVSREKKESFPLTVTSAQKNPTAFYLCASSIAGGNTEAFFGQGTRLTVV.

The chain uses TRBV6-1 and TRBJ2-2; 9 nucleotides agree with TRBD1. The germline V gene encodes CDR1 MNHNS and CDR2 SASEGT. The length of the CDR3 is 15 residues. V shed 6 bases, J shed 7 bases, and the junction held 9 bases outside the gene matches. CDR3 residues: CASRTPGQGVGELFF. The CDR3, as DNA: TGTGCCAGCAGGACACCGGGACAGGGAGTCGGGGAGCTGTTTTTT.

The chain couples TRBV4-1 to TRBJ2-7; no firm D call. V lost 0 bases and J 3 bases, leaving 9 bases between the germline ends. The CDR3 is 14 residues long. Per germline, CDR1 MGHRA and CDR2 YSYEKL. The CDR3 DNA reads TGCGCCAGCAGCCAAGATATCAAGAGCTACGAGCAGTACTTC. It codes for CASSQDIKSYEQYF.

The chain recombines TRBV5-1 with TRBJ2-7; 9 bases match TRBD1. Germline CDR1 reads SGHRS; CDR2 reads YFSETQ. The CDR3 length is 14 residues. The J segment lost 4 bases and the V segment lost 3 bases, leaving 5 bases of the junction unmatched. The CDR3 region is CASSSGTGIYEQYF. In nucleotides, the CDR3 is TGCGCCAGCAGCTCCGGGACAGGGATTTACGAGCAGTACTTC.

The chain is built from TRBV5-1 and TRBJ1-1; D is perhaps TRBD1 (5 bases). The V end lost 3 bases, the J end lost 7 bases, and 16 bases lay between the germline ends. This CDR3 is built from 14 residues. Per the germline V gene, CDR1 is SGHRS and CDR2 is YFSETQ. CDR3: CASSWGTAGDEAFF. CDR3 DNA sequence: TGCGCCAGCAGCTGGGGGACGGCCGGCGATGAAGCTTTCTTT.

V and J are TRBV9 and TRBJ2-7, with 10 nucleotides matching TRBD1. CDR1 is SGDLS, CDR2 YYNGEE, per germline. The CDR3 spans 14 residues. Losses at the gene ends were 3 bases for V and 5 bases for J; bases not matched to a gene: 5. The CDR3 region has the DNA TGTGCCAGCAGCGACCGGGACAGGGGTAACGAGCAGTACTTC. It translates to CASSDRDRGNEQYF.

Concerning this clone itself: One end of the junction is discordant with germline, which a read error may explain. V is TRBV14 and J is TRBJ2-6; 10 bases map to TRBD2. Germline V gives CDR1 SGHDN, CDR2 FVKESK. The CDR3 is made up of 13 amino acids. In nucleotides, the CDR3 is TGTGCCAGCAGCCCCGGGACTAGCGTTGGTCCGGCTTTC. It is translated as CASSPGTSVGPAF.